Reported below is one T cell receptor (beta chain). Its antigen is as yet unknown. This record comes from a study of T cell repertoires in cytomegalovirus infection. Study at large: Evidence of both CMV infection and a matching HLA type came from public TCR beta signatures.

This CDR3 has 13 amino acids. J lost 6 bases, V lost 5 bases, and 2 bases had no gene match. TCRdb reprocessed the reads with MiXCR, giving one entry per CDR3 protein. The profile covers roughly 70,000 distinct CDR3 sequences, with approximately 22% appearing a single time and roughly two thirds taken by the ten largest. Findings and limits, study-wide: Summed frequency of shared TCR beta families picked out CMV carriers who also had the relevant HLA.

Here the sequenced sample was CD8+ T cells from cultured PBMCs, taken from culture after CMV antigen stimulation. This receptor was taken from a human donor in good health (CMV status not recorded). Some clones in this sample may be carry-over from other donors' samples. The rearrangement uses TRBV12-3 or TRBV12-4 and TRBJ2-5; 11 bases fit TRBD2. CDR3 sequence: CASSPSGGKTQYF. CDR3 nucleotides: TGTGCCAGCAGTCCTAGCGGGGGGAAGACCCAGTACTTC.